The entry below describes one TCR beta chain. This CDR3 is built from 16 residues. The germline gives CDR1 MDHEN, CDR2 SYDVKM. The V end lost 5 bases, the J end lost 5 bases, and 19 bases lay between the germline ends. Sequencing used immunoSEQ multiplex PCR; TCRdb keeps in-frame clones, though not all of them. The profile shows around 140,000 clones, around three quarters of them singletons. This sample is drawn from a study of cytotoxic CD8 clonotypes in ibrutinib-treated CLL. This TCR came from a human donor with chronic lymphocytic leukemia. Specimen: PBMCs, collected after 12 months of ibrutinib treatment. The chain recombines TRBV28 with TRBJ2-1; D is possibly TRBD1 (6 bases). In nucleotides, the CDR3 is TGTGCCAGCAGTCCCCCACTGGGGGCCCCACACAATGAGCAGTTCTTC. This gives the protein CASSPPLGAPHNEQFF.